This T cell receptor beta chain was obtained from a study of T cells in Graves' hyperthyroidism and ophthalmopathy. This clonotype turned up a few times. The antigen is undetermined. Exclusion followed for patients with uncontrolled infection, other autoimmune disease, pregnancy or lactation. Study-level findings and limits: Ophthalmopathy, as predicted by the model, came a median 6.5 months after the prediction. Ophthalmopathy could be told apart from stable hyperthyroidism with a 13 V-J model.

TCR beta CDR3 region amplification was performed from RNA transcripts. First-round RT-PCR targeting the TCR CDR3 was performed with the HTBI primer set. TCRdb called the multiplex PCR reads again in MiXCR, with one record for every CDR3 protein. The sample has over 400,000 distinct CDR3 sequences; approximately 15% are singletons. This CDR3 region has 14 residues. Trimming removed 3 bases from V and 2 bases from J, with 9 bases in between. Looked up from germline, CDR1 is LNHDA and CDR2 is SQIVND (reference sequence). The rearrangement links TRBV19 to TRBJ2-3, with D unresolved. Source material: blood. The sequence was collected from a man younger than 30 with Graves' ophthalmopathy. The CDR3 bases are TGTGCCAGTAGTATTGACCCTGTCACAGATACGCAGTATTTT. Translation gives CASSIDPVTDTQYF.